The T cell receptor beta chain under discussion was sequenced for a study of blood T cells in healthy people across ages. A sample-barcoded 5' primer and a J-beta primer mix were used in a second PCR of roughly 7 to 12 cycles. TCRdb itself ran the 5' RACE reads through MiXCR, one entry per CDR3 protein. Among hundreds of thousands of distinct CDR3 sequences listed, roughly 50% were seen once. V was shortened by 1 base and J by 3 bases, with 15 bases between the two germline ends. Germline CDR1 is LGHNA and CDR2 is YSLEER. The CDR3 loop spans 17 amino acids. Source material: blood. This chain links TRBV4-3 with TRBJ1-4; D gene unclear. The sequence was collected from a man aged 35 to 55 in good health. Here the CDR3 reads CASSQVPKGLSNEKLFF. The CDR3 nucleotides read TGCGCCAGCAGCCAAGTCCCAAAAGGGCTATCTAATGAAAAACTGTTTTTT.